The sequence of this T cell receptor beta chain was determined in a study of identical twins. This clonotype was seen ten or more times. What it binds is not known. V trimming: 4 bases; J trimming: 8 bases; junction bases outside the gene matches: 5. The length of the CDR3 is 12 residues. Germline V CDR1 and CDR2: DFQATT, SNEGSKA (reference sequence). General study points: Out-of-frame TCR alpha sharing observed in monozygotic twins exceeded model estimates. Insertion counts were lower in abundant cord blood beta clonotypes, a trend that memory repertoires did not show.

Unique molecular identifiers were present on the cDNA, which also gained a universal primer site by template switching. MiXCR, run by TCRdb on the 5' RACE reads, gives a single entry per CDR3 protein. The sample has some 200,000 distinct CDR3 sequences, roughly 7.5% seen once. Separately, the same data were catalogued under a study of yellow fever vaccine responses in identical twins.

The chain employs TRBV20-1 and TRBJ1-3; 7 nucleotides line up with TRBD1. The sequenced sample consisted of memory (CD45RO+) T cells sorted from blood. This clonotype was sampled from a woman aged 18-29 years in good health. This CDR3 reads CSATYRGDTIYF. The DNA for the CDR3 is TGCAGTGCTACCTACAGGGGAGACACCATATATTTT.